This TCR beta chain was captured in a study of T cells in Graves' hyperthyroidism and ophthalmopathy. Study conclusions and caveats: The model's output predicted ophthalmopathy at a median of 6.5 months prior to onset. Through a model of 13 V-J features, ophthalmopathy was separated from stable hyperthyroidism.

This clonotype was picked up one time. Antigen specificity is unknown. With a much larger clone just one base away, this may be a read error. Since no conserved phenylalanine or tryptophan closes the CDR3, a read error is the likely cause. Regions amplified from RNA transcripts were the TCR beta CDR3 regions. The primer set for the first-round RT-PCR of the TCR CDR3 was HTBI. TCRdb re-derived calls from the multiplex PCR reads in MiXCR, one entry per CDR3 protein. The sample shows 540,000 or so distinct CDR3 sequences, about 45% of them seen only once. The CDR3 spans 16 residues. Trimming cost V 4 bases and J 1 base; bases outside gene matches: 7. The germline gives CDR1 SGHRS, CDR2 YFSETQ.

Sequenced material: peripheral blood or thyroid tissue (not recorded which). The clonotype comes from an adult woman with Graves' disease, either hyperthyroidism or ophthalmopathy (not recorded which). The chain employs TRBV5-1 and TRBJ2-5, with 10 positions matching TRBD1. In nucleotides, the CDR3 is TGCGCCAGCAGCGCTCTGACAGGGGGCCCCCAAGAGACCCAGTACCTC. It encodes CASSALTGGPQETQYL.